The 7 T cell receptor beta chains given below trace back to one sample, sequenced in a study of T cell changes during pregnancy in multiple sclerosis. Data came from immunoSEQ multiplex PCR; TCRdb stores just in-frame clones and leaves some out. In the table there are tens of thousands of clones, almost 95% of which are singletons. The sample was peripheral blood, taken in the first trimester of pregnancy. These receptor sequences come from a female donor with multiple sclerosis, enrolled in a pregnancy study.

The rearrangement joins TRBV2 to TRBJ2-7, with 12 positions matching TRBD1. V lost 8 bases, J lost 5 bases, and 4 bases stayed unmatched. CDR1 and CDR2 from the germline V gene are SNHLY and FYNNEI. This CDR3 is built from 13 residues. CDR3 residues: CASLGTGGNEQYF. The CDR3 DNA reads TGTGCCAGCCTAGGGACAGGGGGCAACGAGCAGTACTTC. The variable domain in full, completed from reference TRBV2 and TRBJ2-7, reads EPEVTQTPSHQVTQMGQEVILRCVPISNHLYFYWYRQILGQKVEFLVSFYNNEISEKSEIFDDQFSVERPDGSNFTLKIRSTKLEDSAMYFCASLGTGGNEQYFGPGTRLTVT.

The count of this clone is one. The V and J genes are TRBV9 and TRBJ1-2; 7 bases are shared with TRBD1. The germline CDR1 and CDR2 sequences are SGDLS and YYNGEE. V dropped 2 bases and J dropped 7; count of bases not matched to a gene: 5. This CDR3 region has 13 residues. The CDR3 reads CASSVTGAAGYTF. The CDR3 DNA follows: TGTGCCAGCAGCGTTACAGGGGCGGCTGGCTACACCTTC.

The V call is TRBV5-6, the J call TRBJ1-2, with no clear D. CDR3 size: 15 residues. Deletions cut 0 bases from V and 4 bases from J, with 13 bases between. From germline, CDR1 is SGHDT and CDR2 YYEEEE. The CDR3 reads CASSLEGLEGYGYTF. The CDR3 DNA follows: TGTGCCAGCAGCTTGGAAGGGTTGGAGGGCTATGGCTACACCTTC.

This sequence joins TRBV19 and TRBJ2-6, with 7 positions matching TRBD1. Germline V gives CDR1 LNHDA, CDR2 SQIVND (reference sequence). There are 15 residues in the CDR3. The junction had 6 bases not matched to a gene; V was cut back by 10 bases and J by 0 bases. This chain's CDR3 is CATRGQPSGANVLTF. The CDR3 coding sequence is TGTGCCACCCGGGGACAGCCCTCTGGGGCCAACGTCCTGACTTTC.

The chain employs TRBV9 and TRBJ2-7; D gene ambiguous. V was trimmed by 0 bases and J by 2 bases, leaving 6 bases between them. Germline CDR1 and CDR2: SGDLS and YYNGEE. The CDR3 has 13 residues. The CDR3 spells CASSVGATYEQYF. The CDR3 DNA reads TGTGCCAGCAGCGTAGGGGCCACCTACGAGCAGTACTTC. The complete variable domain, with remaining parts taken from reference TRBV9 and TRBJ2-7, reads DSGVTQTPKHLITATGQRVTLRCSPRSGDLSVYWYQQSLDQGLQFLIQYYNGEERAKGNILERFSAQQFPDLHSELNLSSLELGDSALYFCASSVGATYEQYFGPGTRLTVT.

The chain has TRBV5-8 and TRBJ2-7; 7 bases match TRBD1. The ends lost 3 bases at V and 2 bases at J; junction bases unmatched: 8. Germline CDR1 is SGHTS and CDR2 is YDEGEE. The CDR3 runs to 15 residues. The CDR3 region is CASSSGDSVTYEQYF. In nucleotides, the CDR3 is TGTGCCAGCAGCTCAGGGGACAGCGTCACCTACGAGCAGTACTTC.

This chain uses TRBV7-9 with TRBJ2-5, with TRBD2 identical over 12 bases. Trimming removed 5 bases from V and 0 bases from J; junction bases left unmatched: 10. The CDR3 contains 18 residues. CDR1 and CDR2 (germline): SEHNR, FQNEAQ (reference sequence). Here the CDR3 DNA reads TGTGCCAGCAGCCGGCGACTAGCGGGGGTACGGTACCAAGAGACCCAGTACTTC. It specifies CASSRRLAGVRYQETQYF.